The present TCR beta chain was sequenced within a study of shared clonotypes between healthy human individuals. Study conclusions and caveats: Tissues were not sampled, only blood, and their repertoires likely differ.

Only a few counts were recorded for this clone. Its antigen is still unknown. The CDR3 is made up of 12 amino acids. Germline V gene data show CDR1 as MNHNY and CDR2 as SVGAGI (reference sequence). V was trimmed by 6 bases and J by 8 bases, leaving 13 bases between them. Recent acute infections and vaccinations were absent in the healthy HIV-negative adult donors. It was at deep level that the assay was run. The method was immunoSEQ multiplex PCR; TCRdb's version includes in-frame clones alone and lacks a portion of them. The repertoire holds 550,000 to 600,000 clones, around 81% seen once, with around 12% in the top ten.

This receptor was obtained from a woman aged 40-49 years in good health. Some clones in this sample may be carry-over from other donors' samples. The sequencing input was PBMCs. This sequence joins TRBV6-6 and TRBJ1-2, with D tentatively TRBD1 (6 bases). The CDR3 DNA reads TGTGCCAGCAGGAACAGGGTATACGGCTACACCTTC. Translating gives CASRNRVYGYTF.